This T cell receptor beta chain appears in the sequencing data of a study of T cell responses to AZD1222 COVID-19 vaccine. Study-wide points: Baseline seropositivity characterized only 5 or 6 AZD1222 recipients.

Profiling relied on immunoSEQ multiplex PCR, and the TCRdb table lists in-frame clones only, not all of them. The table has fewer than 80,000 clones, around 89% seen once. Remarks on this clone: As yet, its antigen is unknown.

This clonotype originated in an adult who received the MenACWY meningococcal vaccine as a control. The sequences come from peripheral blood, collected 28 days after the second dose of the MenACWY control vaccine.

CDR3 region: CAWGELSTNEKLFF. The CDR3 DNA follows: TGTGCCTGGGGGGAGTTATCAACTAATGAAAAACTGTTTTTT. The chain has TRBV30 and TRBJ1-4, with D hard to call. This CDR3 contains 14 residues. V dropped 5 bases and J dropped 0 bases, with 10 bases sitting between them. Germline values: CDR1 GTSNPN, CDR2 SVGIG (reference sequence).